The 10 T cell receptor beta chains presented below share a single source sample, sequenced in a study of sequential checkpoint blockade in melanoma. Described treatment: randomized to nivolumab then ipilimumab (arm A) or the reverse (arm B). The assay was immunoSEQ multiplex PCR, and TCRdb's table has in-frame clones only and misses some. The sample records roughly 3,000 clones, about a fifth being singletons. The source was tumor tissue (inferred from file names), collected from a patient given nivolumab and ipilimumab in sequence. The receptors come from a human donor with melanoma.

This clone turned up a few times. The chain links TRBV19 to TRBJ2-2; 7 positions agree with TRBD2. The germline V gene has CDR1 LNHDA and CDR2 SQIVND (reference sequence). This CDR3 has 15 amino acids. V lost 7 bases to trimming and J lost 7 bases; unmatched junction nucleotides: 12. The CDR3 DNA follows: TGTGCCAGTACAACGGGGGAGGGTCGTAACGGGGAGCTGTTTTTT. It translates to CASTTGEGRNGELFF.

In its sample, this clone ranks as medium-sized. J is TRBJ1-6 and V is TRBV9; TRBD1 is a possible D gene (5 bases). CDR3 length: 14 amino acids. V was cut by 5 bases and J by 10 bases, with 16 bases left in between. Germline loops: CDR1 SGDLS, CDR2 YYNGEE. This CDR3 reads CASSAAQGRSPLHF. In nucleotides, the CDR3 is TGTGCCAGCAGTGCTGCCCAGGGACGATCACCCCTCCACTTT.

The CDR3 here is CAWGGGNQPQHF. Written as DNA, the CDR3 is TGTGCCTGGGGAGGGGGCAATCAGCCCCAGCATTTT. This chain uses TRBV30 with TRBJ1-5; D possibly corresponds to TRBD1 (5 bases). CDR3 length: 12 amino acids. Germline CDR1 reads GTSNPN; CDR2 reads SVGIG (reference sequence). V was pared by 5 bases and J by 2 bases, with 7 bases between.

By sample share, this clone is medium-sized. The rearrangement uses TRBV6-8 and TRBJ1-2; TRBD1 agrees at 8 bases. V was clipped by 7 bases and J by 9 bases; unmatched bases: 13. CDR3 length: 14 residues. The germline gives CDR1 MNHGY, CDR2 SAAAGT. The CDR3 nucleotides read TGTGCCAGCACCCCAGGGGGCACGTTTTTGAGCTACACCTTC. Translating gives CASTPGGTFLSYTF.

By sample fraction, this clone is medium-sized. This sequence joins TRBV11-3 and TRBJ1-2; D is perhaps TRBD1 (6 bases). The germline gives CDR1 SGHNT, CDR2 YENEEA. The CDR3 is 14 amino acids. V was clipped by 0 bases and J by 7 bases, with 12 bases between them. The CDR3: CASSLEAGEFGYTF. CDR3 coding DNA: TGTGCCAGCAGCTTAGAGGCAGGGGAATTTGGCTACACCTTC.

This clone was observed many times. CDR3 coding DNA: TGTGCCAGCAGCGTAGTGGGGACTTCCTACGAGCAGTACTTC. Translated, it gives CASSVVGTSYEQYF. The rearrangement joins TRBV9 to TRBJ2-7, with D possibly being TRBD2 (6 bases). The CDR3 spans 14 residues. Trimming removed 0 bases from V and 1 base from J, with 8 bases in between. Germline CDR1 is SGDLS and CDR2 is YYNGEE. Full variable domain (outside the CDR3, taken from reference TRBV9 and TRBJ2-7): DSGVTQTPKHLITATGQRVTLRCSPRSGDLSVYWYQQSLDQGLQFLIQYYNGEERAKGNILERFSAQQFPDLHSELNLSSLELGDSALYFCASSVVGTSYEQYFGPGTRLTVT.

Within the sample, this clone is medium-sized. The V and J genes are TRBV11-3 and TRBJ2-2, with 7 bases lining up with TRBD1. This CDR3 comprises 15 residues. Germline V gene data show CDR1 as SGHNT and CDR2 as YENEEA. The ends lost 3 bases at V and 2 bases at J; junction bases unmatched: 3. CDR3 residues: CASSFGDRNTGELFF. In DNA, the CDR3 is TGTGCCAGCAGCTTCGGGGACAGAAACACCGGGGAGCTGTTTTTT.

The rearrangement joins TRBV15 to TRBJ2-3; tentatively, D is TRBD2 (5 bases). The CDR3 runs 15 residues. Germline-derived CDR1 and CDR2 are LNHNV and YYDKDF (reference sequence). V was shortened by 1 base and J by 2 bases, with 10 bases between the two germline ends. The CDR3 here is CATSRGTPYTDTQYF. Written as DNA, the CDR3 is TGTGCCACCAGCAGAGGGACTCCCTACACAGATACGCAGTATTTT. The full variable domain, with the rest looked up from reference TRBV15 and TRBJ2-3, is DAMVIQNPRYQVTQFGKPVTLSCSQTLNHNVMYWYQQKSSQAPKLLFHYYDKDFNNEADTPDNFQSRRPNTSFCFLDIRSPGLGDTAMYLCATSRGTPYTDTQYFGPGTRLTVL.

The table lists this clone with a few counts. The V and J genes are TRBV11-3 and TRBJ2-1, with 8 bases that match TRBD2. V shed 7 bases and J 3 bases; nucleotides not matched to a gene: 5. Germline V lookup: CDR1 SGHNT, CDR2 YENEEA. The CDR3 runs 14 residues. The CDR3 loop reads CASNQGLVYNEQFF. Here the CDR3 DNA reads TGTGCCAGCAATCAGGGACTAGTCTACAATGAGCAGTTCTTC. Supplemented by reference TRBV11-3 and TRBJ2-1, the full variable domain reads EAGVVQSPRYKIIEKKQPVAFWCNPISGHNTLYWYLQNLGQGPELLIRYENEEAVDDSQLPKDRFSAERLKGVDSTLKIQPAELGDSAVYLCASNQGLVYNEQFFGPGTRLTVL.

This clone was observed a few times. The chain carries TRBV4-1 and TRBJ1-1, with D perhaps TRBD1 (5 bases). The CDR3 consists of 13 residues. Trimming removed 2 bases at V and 5 bases at J, with 9 bases between. Germline assignment: CDR1 MGHRA and CDR2 YSYEKL. CDR3 DNA sequence: TGCGCCAGCAGCCAAAACCAGGGAACTGAAGCTTTCTTT. It specifies CASSQNQGTEAFF.